This T cell receptor (beta chain) was documented in a study of blood T cell repertoires in COVID-19. Study overall: The samples span acute and convalescent COVID-19 from the United States, Italy and Spain.

In the study's own analysis: For nucleated cells, counts were estimated from reference gene primer amplification. Repertoires were generated with immunoSEQ multiplex PCR, while TCRdb's copy carries only in-frame clones and drops some. V, J and clone size were drawn from that table, and D and trimming were deduced from the DNA. The sample has about 400,000 clones; 85% to 90% are singletons. This clone turned up a few times. The CDR3 covers 15 residues. The sample comprised PBMCs or T cells enriched from blood (not recorded which). This TCR derives from a woman in her 30s who had recovered from COVID-19. The V call is TRBV21-1, the J call TRBJ2-7; the table's D gene call, TRBD2, was not cross checked with the DNA. TRBV21-1 is a pseudogene. CDR3 loop: CASSKGALAGVEQYF. CDR3 DNA sequence: TGTGCCAGCAGCAAAGGAGCACTAGCGGGAGTCGAGCAGTACTTC.